The present T cell receptor beta chain was sequenced within a study of cytomegalovirus exposure and HLA in healthy donors (dated by TCRdb to about 2017). Turning to the overall study: According to an earlier analysis of 587 of the donors, about 179 million T cells yielded 117 million unique TCR beta sequences and more than 250 Gb of sequence data. Besides the first cohort of approximately 710 subjects, a separate validation cohort made up of over 100 different subjects was used. A later analysis re-analyzed previously published TCR beta repertoires from 666 donors and added high-resolution HLA genotyping to study TCR occurrence patterns. The study aimed to test whether signatures of past pathogen exposure could be identified by cataloging public T cell receptors. Rather than drawing on any new phenotypic data, the later analysis identified candidate immune exposures from TCR beta sequences and the way those sequences occurred across donors. Typing coverage varied by locus: about 629-640 donors for A, B, C, DRB1 and DQB1; under 550 for DQA1; about 590 for DPA1; roughly 450 for DPB1. To predict cytomegalovirus infection status, the study combined high-throughput TCR immunosequencing, statistical association of individual TCRs with disease status, and machine learning. HLA typing covered class I and class II loci at four-digit resolution. In a later genetic analysis, genome-wide SNP genotypes for about 65% of the roughly 700 donors were used, and that subset was treated as a discovery cohort. All discovery cohort repertoires had been generated using a single sequencing platform. Roughly 310 gigabases of sequencing data and approximately 93 million unique TCR sequences were included in an early release covering around 600 HLA-typed donors. The T cell repertoires of some 670 subjects were profiled by immunosequencing and related to cytomegalovirus serostatus. Of the 398 genotyped donors, 81% fell in the genetic ancestry cluster associated with self-reported Caucasian donors. Because of strong linkage in the cohort, roughly five DR-DQ haplotypes were treated as single units for association and clustering. On average, roughly 200,000 unique TCR beta nucleotide sequences were sequenced per donor among some 430 genotyped donors of the cohort, with roughly 18% of those sequences being non-productive. An earlier analysis of around 580 of the donors used high-throughput TCR beta sequencing to judge whether each TCR beta V gene segment behaved as functional or pseudogenic. Alongside the repertoire data, information on donor age, sex, ethnicity and CMV serostatus was compiled. Results and caveats for the whole study, not just this receptor: A later genetic analysis reported fewer N-insertions in productive TCRs among donors in an Asian-associated ancestry cluster than the roughly 640-donor mean. Broadly in line with IMGT annotations, most TCR beta V segments showed up in productive rearrangements about 87% or about 30% of the time in an earlier analysis of roughly 590 of the donors. Because some donors lacked HLA typing at each locus, the association tests relied only on the typed subset. For the cohort, immune exposure information was limited to CMV serostatus. The authors suggested that the approach could potentially be extended to other disease states and immunological phenotypes. In vitro tests confirmed that a few of the cytomegalovirus-associated TCR beta chains recognize cytomegalovirus antigens. According to a later analysis, parvovirus B19, influenza, CMV and Epstein-Barr virus appeared linked to several top co-occurrence clusters. V-gene and J-gene trimming of TCR beta chains was associated with a missense DCLRE1C variant in a later genetic analysis, and the association was replicated in an independent cohort. A later analysis found that TCR association rates varied across HLA loci, with DRB1 alleles showing the most associated TCRs and HLA-C alleles the fewest. About 15 rarely observed V segments, including chromosome 9 orphons, were excluded from the earlier analysis of almost 600 of the donors because counts were too low. The 87-base-pair reads could not distinguish some IMGT-functional V segments, including TRBV6-2 and TRBV6-3, so those segments were excluded. At a false discovery rate of 0.05, a later analysis linked about 17,000 TCR beta sequences to specific HLA alleles. A later analysis found that HLA-associated TCR beta chains were more clonally expanded and had lower generation probabilities than equally common non-associated chains. A further reported finding was that TCR beta sequences accurately predicted the HLA-A and HLA-B alleles for most subjects in the first cohort. A group of highly shared sequence variants was considered likely to be a technical artifact of the sequencing pipeline. Strong co-occurrence of HLA alleles, especially DR and DQ, made assigning TCR associations to individual alleles difficult. The study listed over 150 TCR beta chains as associated with cytomegalovirus. A later analysis found that most CMV-associated TCR beta chains appeared HLA-restricted, with HLA associations seemingly driven largely by CMV exposure. Most TCR sequences were seen in very few donors, while some public TCRs were found in many individuals. The cohort was sequenced for TCR beta chains only, and without alpha or paired-chain data the features that could be detected were limited. Cytomegalovirus status was reported to be diagnosed by the classifier with high specificity and sensitivity in both the original and validation cohorts. Linkage disequilibrium might explain the correlated functional status among segregating V segments, but an unknown experimental factor could not be ruled out. Sequencing depth was assumed to be roughly uniform across donors in the presence/absence analyses, though that assumption may not hold.

The method was the immunoSEQ multiplex PCR assay. For the multiplex PCR, a mixture combining 60 forward primers for TCR Vbeta segments and 13 reverse primers for TCR Jbeta segments was used. The CDR3 region of rearranged TCR beta genes was amplified from genomic DNA by a multiplex PCR assay. The Illumina HiSeq System was used to sequence the amplified TCR beta libraries as 87-base-pair reads. In the source study's methods: A later analysis counted some 74 million unique TCR beta chains across the 550 to 700 repertoires, and around 12 million of these chains were shared by at least two donors. Raw reads were error-corrected and collapsed into unique sequences with a nearest-neighbor algorithm that merged closely related sequences to remove PCR and sequencing errors. CDR3 sequences were aligned to IMGT reference sequences to assign V, D and J gene segments. For a sequence to be retained, a match of at least six nucleotides to both a V gene segment and a J gene segment was required. Rearrangements were called productive when the CDR3 lacked stop codons and stayed in frame with V and J; all others were non-productive. Following IMGT convention, CDR3 was defined as the stretch from the second conserved V-encoded cysteine to the conserved J-encoded phenylalanine. The earlier analysis of about 610 of the donors excluded sequences that lacked an unambiguous match to a single V gene segment. An earlier analysis of around 600 of the donors classified V segments as functional when productive rearrangements were above 56.7% and as segregating when the standard deviation between donors was above 5%. A statistical classification framework was developed to diagnose cytomegalovirus status using the catalog of TCR beta chain sequences. In a later analysis, TCR nucleotide sequences were compared against IMGT/GENE-DB human TR gene sequences so that V and J genes could be assigned. In a later analysis, CDR3 sequences and most-parsimonious VDJ recombination scenarios were assigned using the TCRdist pipeline. In a later analysis, every TCR beta chain was defined by the combination of its CDR3 amino acid sequence and its V-gene family, and reads without a unique V-gene family were dropped. A later analysis removed 500 to 600 highly shared, low-generation-probability nucleotide sequences to deal with suspected cross-contamination and a sequencing artifact. In a later analysis, a clonal expansion index was calculated for each public chain from normalized within-repertoire ranks of inferred template counts. Generation probabilities in a later analysis came from a VDJ recombination model fitted to out-of-frame rearrangements, and those results were checked against IGoR. A later analysis scored TCR-TCR, TCR-HLA and TCR-CMV co-occurrence with hypergeometric tests, applying a repertoire-size bias correction to TCR pairs. False discovery rates were estimated in a later analysis by permuting HLA or CMV assignments 20 times. In a later analysis, co-occurring TCRs were grouped using DBSCAN, and TCRdist sequence similarity was added for clustering within HLA-allele-positive subsets. Repertoires with fewer than 30,000 or more than 120,000 public chains, plus five repertoires with anomalous nucleotide sharing, were excluded from co-occurrence clustering. Drawn from immuneACCESS, this table holds only the in-frame rearrangements with V and J called that TCRdb kept. Clones are partly lost; checked studies trace under half to an unresolved V gene and leave the rest unexplained. That table furnishes V, J and clone size, whereas the DNA furnished D and trimming. This sample comprises 130,000 to 150,000 clones, roughly 80% of them detected only once. Of the sample, around 4.1% falls within the top ten clones.

The cohort consisted of some 730 healthy bone marrow donors. At the time of sampling, all cohort members were nominally healthy, though unrecorded immune exposures were likely present. The donor tested CMV seropositive, placing the donor among the roughly 270 seropositive members of the cohort. A peripheral blood sample was collected from each donor, and TCR beta sequencing was performed on peripheral blood mononuclear cells. Genomic DNA extraction from the blood cell samples was performed with the Qiagen DNeasy Blood Extraction Kit. As regards this clone: What this receptor recognizes is not known. No clone much larger than this one lies a single base away; base qualities are absent.

Sequences SGHDT (CDR1) and YYEEEE (CDR2) are obtained from the germline V gene. Reading from cysteine to phenylalanine, the CDR3 counts 19 amino acids. Solely the CDR3 DNA is kept, with 57 bases framed from the first base. The germline V and J ends show losses of 1 base and 0 bases respectively, and no gene match explains 9 bases of the junction. The rearranged chain carries TRBV5-6 and TRBJ2-6; 8 central nucleotides agree with TRBD2. The sequence was obtained from a man between 40 and 49 years old in good health and CMV-seropositive. The specimen was PBMCs. CDR3 loop: CASSLYLIAGSSGANVLTF. The base sequence is TGTGCCAGCAGCTTGTATTTAATAGCGGGGAGCTCTGGGGCCAACGTCCTGACTTTC.